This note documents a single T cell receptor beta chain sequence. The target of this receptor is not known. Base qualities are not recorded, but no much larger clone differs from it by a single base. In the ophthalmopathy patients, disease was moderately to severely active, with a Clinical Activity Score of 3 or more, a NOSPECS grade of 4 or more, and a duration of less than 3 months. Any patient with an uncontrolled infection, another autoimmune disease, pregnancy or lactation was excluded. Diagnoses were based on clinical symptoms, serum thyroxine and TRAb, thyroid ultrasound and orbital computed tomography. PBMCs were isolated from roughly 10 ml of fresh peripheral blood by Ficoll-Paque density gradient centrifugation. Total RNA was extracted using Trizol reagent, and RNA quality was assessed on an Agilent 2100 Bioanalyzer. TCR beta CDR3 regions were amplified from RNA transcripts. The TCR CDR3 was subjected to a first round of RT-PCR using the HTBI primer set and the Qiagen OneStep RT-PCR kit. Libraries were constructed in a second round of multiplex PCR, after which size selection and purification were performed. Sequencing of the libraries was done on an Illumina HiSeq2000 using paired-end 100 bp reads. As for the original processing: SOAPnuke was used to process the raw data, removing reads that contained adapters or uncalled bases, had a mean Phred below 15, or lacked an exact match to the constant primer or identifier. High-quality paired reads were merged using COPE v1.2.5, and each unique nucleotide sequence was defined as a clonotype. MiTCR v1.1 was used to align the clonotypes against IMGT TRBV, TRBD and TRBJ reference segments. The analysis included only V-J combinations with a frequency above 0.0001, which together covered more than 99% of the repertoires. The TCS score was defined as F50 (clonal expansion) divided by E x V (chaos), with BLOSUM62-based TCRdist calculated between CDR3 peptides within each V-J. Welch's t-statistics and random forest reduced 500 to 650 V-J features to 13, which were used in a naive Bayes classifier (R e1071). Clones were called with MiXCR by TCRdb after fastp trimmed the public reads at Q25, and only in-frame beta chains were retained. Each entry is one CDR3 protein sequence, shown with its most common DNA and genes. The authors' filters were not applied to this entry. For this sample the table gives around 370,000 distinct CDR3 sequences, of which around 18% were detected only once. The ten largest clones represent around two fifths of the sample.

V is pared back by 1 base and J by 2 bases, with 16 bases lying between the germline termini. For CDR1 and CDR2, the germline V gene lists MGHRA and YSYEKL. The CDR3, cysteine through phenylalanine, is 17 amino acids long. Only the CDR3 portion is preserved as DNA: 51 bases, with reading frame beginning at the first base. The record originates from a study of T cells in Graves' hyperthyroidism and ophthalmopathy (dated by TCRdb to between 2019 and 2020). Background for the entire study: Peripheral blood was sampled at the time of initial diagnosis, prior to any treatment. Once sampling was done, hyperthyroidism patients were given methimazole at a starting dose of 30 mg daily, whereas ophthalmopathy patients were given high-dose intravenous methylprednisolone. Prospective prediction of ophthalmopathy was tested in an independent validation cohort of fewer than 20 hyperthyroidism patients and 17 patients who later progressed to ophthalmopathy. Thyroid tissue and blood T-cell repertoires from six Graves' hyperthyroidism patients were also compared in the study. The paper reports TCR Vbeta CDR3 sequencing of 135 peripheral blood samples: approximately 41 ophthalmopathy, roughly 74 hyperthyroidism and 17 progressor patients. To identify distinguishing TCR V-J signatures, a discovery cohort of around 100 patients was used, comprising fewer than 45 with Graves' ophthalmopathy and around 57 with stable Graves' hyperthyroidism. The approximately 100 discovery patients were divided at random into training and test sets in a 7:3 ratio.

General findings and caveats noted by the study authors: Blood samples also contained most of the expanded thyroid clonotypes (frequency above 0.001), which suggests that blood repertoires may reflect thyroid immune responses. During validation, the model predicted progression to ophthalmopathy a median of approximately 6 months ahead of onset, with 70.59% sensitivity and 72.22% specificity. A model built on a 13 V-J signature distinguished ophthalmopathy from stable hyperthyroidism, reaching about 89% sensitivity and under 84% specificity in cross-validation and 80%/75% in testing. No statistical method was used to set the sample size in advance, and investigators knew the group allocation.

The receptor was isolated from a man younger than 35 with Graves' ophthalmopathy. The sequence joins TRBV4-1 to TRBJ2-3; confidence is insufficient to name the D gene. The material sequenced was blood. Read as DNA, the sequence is TGCGCCAGCAGCCAAGTGTTGGGCGGCTCGTTCACAGATACGCAGTATTTT. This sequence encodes CASSQVLGGSFTDTQYF.